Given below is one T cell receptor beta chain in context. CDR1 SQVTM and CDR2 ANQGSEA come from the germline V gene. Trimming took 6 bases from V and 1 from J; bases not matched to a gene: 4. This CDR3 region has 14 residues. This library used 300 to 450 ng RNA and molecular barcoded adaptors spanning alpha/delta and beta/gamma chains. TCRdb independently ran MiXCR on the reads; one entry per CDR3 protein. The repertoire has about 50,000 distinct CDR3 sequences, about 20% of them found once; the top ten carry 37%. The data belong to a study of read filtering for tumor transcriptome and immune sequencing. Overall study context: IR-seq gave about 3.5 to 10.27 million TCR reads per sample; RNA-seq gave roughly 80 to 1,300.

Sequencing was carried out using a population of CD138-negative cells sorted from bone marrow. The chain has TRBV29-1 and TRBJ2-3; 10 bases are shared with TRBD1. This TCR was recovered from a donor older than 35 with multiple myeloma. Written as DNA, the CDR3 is TGCAGCGTCAGACAGGGGGCTGGCACAGATACGCAGTATTTT. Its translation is CSVRQGAGTDTQYF.